This TCR beta chain was sequenced during a study of graft-versus-host responses after intestinal transplantation. V dropped 4 bases and J dropped 1 base, with 15 bases sitting between them. This CDR3 has 15 amino acids. The V gene's germline CDR1 is SGHRS and CDR2 YFSETQ. The repertoire was sequenced with immunoSEQ multiplex PCR; TCRdb's copy has only in-frame clones and lacks some. The sample holds 60,000 or so clones, about 90% seen once. The gene calls are TRBV5-1 and TRBJ2-7, with D maybe TRBD2 (6 bases). The material sequenced was PBMCs, taken about 4 months after intestinal transplantation. The source of this sequence is a human patient who received an intestinal transplant, so some T cells may come from the graft donor. CDR3 in DNA: TGCGCCAGCAGCCCCGGTGGCGGGACGTCCTACGAGCAGTACTTC. This gives the protein CASSPGGGTSYEQYF.